These 2 T cell receptor beta chains were all obtained from the same sample, sequenced in a study of blood T cell repertoires in COVID-19. Sequenced by immunoSEQ multiplex PCR; TCRdb stores in-frame clones only, minus some. The sample yields some 150,000 clones, 84% seen once. The sequencing input was peripheral blood. These receptors originate from a middle-aged man who had recovered from COVID-19.

The J gene is TRBJ1-3, the V gene TRBV19; D remains ambiguous. The germline gives CDR1 LNHDA, CDR2 SQIVND (reference sequence). V gave up 6 bases and J gave up 2 bases, with 5 bases separating them. This CDR3 contains 12 residues. The CDR3 nucleotides read TGTGCCAGTAGGGCTGCTGGAAACACCATATATTTT. Translation: CASRAAGNTIYF.

The chain is built from TRBV24-1 and TRBJ2-2, with unresolved D. There are 15 residues in the CDR3. The germline V and J ends were trimmed by 1 base and 1 base, with 6 bases remaining between them. CDR1 and CDR2 from the germline V gene are KGHDR and SFDVKD. The CDR3, as DNA: TGTGCCACCAGTGATTTACAAATGAACACCGGGGAGCTGTTTTTT. Its translation is CATSDLQMNTGELFF.